The 16 T cell receptor beta chains below all came from one sample that was sequenced in a study of cytomegalovirus exposure and HLA in healthy donors. PCR used 60 Vbeta primers and 13 Jbeta primers. The assay was immunoSEQ multiplex PCR, and TCRdb's table has in-frame clones only and misses some. The sample lists 150,000 to 200,000 clones, over 75% seen once, with 1.5% to 2% in the top ten. The sequencing sample was made of PBMCs. These receptors were collected from a woman in her 30s in good health and CMV-seronegative.

This chain uses TRBV28 with TRBJ1-2; TRBD1 matches 7 bases. V shed 6 bases and J 7 bases; nucleotides not matched to a gene: 11. CDR1 is MDHEN, CDR2 SYDVKM, per germline. The CDR3 sequence is 14 residues long. CDR3 bases: TGTGCCAGCAGAAGACCCGGGACAGAGAGTGGCTACACCTTC. It yields the protein CASRRPGTESGYTF.

The chain joins TRBV7-8 to TRBJ1-3; D uncertain. Germline V CDR1 and CDR2: SGHVS, FQNEAQ. The CDR3 extends over 14 amino acids. Trimming took off 4 bases at V and 3 bases at J, with 10 bases between the two ends. This CDR3 is CASSSRGGGNTIYF. CDR3 coding DNA: TGTGCCAGCAGCTCCCGGGGTGGTGGAAACACCATATATTTT.

V gene TRBV5-5 combines with J gene TRBJ2-1; tentative D call: TRBD2 (6 bases). The CDR3 sequence is 13 residues long. The ends were cut back, 4 bases at V and 7 bases at J, with 12 bases in the middle. CDR1 is SGHKS, CDR2 YYEKEE, per germline (reference sequence). CDR3 amino acids: CASSRGSWNEQFF. CDR3 nucleotide sequence: TGTGCCAGCAGCCGGGGGTCCTGGAATGAGCAGTTCTTC.

The V and J genes are TRBV19 and TRBJ2-1; D gene uncertain. V shed 5 bases and J shed 10 bases, with 15 bases lying between them. CDR3 length: 13 residues. The germline V gene has CDR1 LNHDA and CDR2 SQIVND (reference sequence). The CDR3 protein is CASSDSHGREQFF. In DNA form, the CDR3 reads TGTGCCAGTAGTGATAGTCATGGGCGAGAGCAGTTCTTC.

This rearrangement joins TRBV10-3 to TRBJ2-1; 7 bases fit TRBD2. With 4 bases clipped from V and 7 bases from J, the junction kept 16 bases outside the gene matches. Germline V gene sequence: CDR1 ENHRY, CDR2 SYGVKD. The CDR3 runs to 17 residues. CDR3 protein: CAISGWSGSGGGNEQFF. The CDR3 bases are TGTGCCATCAGTGGGTGGTCGGGATCGGGAGGAGGGAATGAGCAGTTCTTC.

V is TRBV29-1 and J is TRBJ2-2; TRBD2 aligns across 14 bases. Germline V gives CDR1 SQVTM, CDR2 ANQGSEA. J gave up 4 bases and V 2 bases, and 9 bases lay outside the gene matches. The CDR3 has 18 amino acids. In DNA form, the CDR3 reads TGCAGCGTTGAAAAGCGCGGGACTAGCGGGAGTCGCACCGGGGAGCTGTTTTTT. It codes for CSVEKRGTSGSRTGELFF.

This sequence joins TRBV5-1 and TRBJ2-5; TRBD1 matches at 9 bases. V was pared by 4 bases and J by 2 bases, with 9 bases of the junction left unmatched. The CDR3 is 16 residues long. Germline CDR1 is SGHRS and CDR2 is YFSETQ. The CDR3 DNA is TGCGCCAGCAGCGCCCCGGGACAGGGCTCACAAGAGACCCAGTACTTC. The encoded protein is CASSAPGQGSQETQYF.

The chain employs TRBV14 and TRBJ1-2, with 7 bases lining up with TRBD1. The CDR3 is 14 residues long. Germline CDR1 and CDR2: SGHDN and FVKESK. V lost 4 bases and J lost 2; bases outside the gene matches: 4. CDR3 sequence reads: CASSPSTGNYGYTF. Here the CDR3 DNA reads TGTGCCAGCAGCCCATCGACAGGGAACTATGGCTACACCTTC.

The chain employs TRBV6-1 and TRBJ2-7; 8 bases fit TRBD1. Germline assignment: CDR1 MNHNS and CDR2 SASEGT. J was trimmed by 4 bases and V by 8 bases; bases with no gene match: 10. The CDR3 spans 14 residues. The CDR3 region has the DNA TGTGCCAGCGCTACAGGGGGGCCTTTTTACGAGCAGTACTTC. Translation gives CASATGGPFYEQYF.

V usage is TRBV5-1 and J usage is TRBJ2-2, with TRBD1 identical over 9 bases. This CDR3 is built from 18 residues. With V trimmed by 0 bases and J by 3 bases, 9 bases remained unmatched. Germline V lookup: CDR1 SGHRS, CDR2 YFSETQ. The CDR3 DNA follows: TGCGCCAGCAGCTTGGGAACCGGGACAGGGTTGCACACCGGGGAGCTGTTTTTT. Translating it yields CASSLGTGTGLHTGELFF. The variable domain in full, with the rest retrieved from reference TRBV5-1 and TRBJ2-2, is KAGVTQTPRYLIKTRGQQVTLSCSPISGHRSVSWYQQTPGQGLQFLFEYFSETQRNKGNFPGRFSGRQFSNSRSEMNVSTLELGDSALYLCASSLGTGTGLHTGELFFGEGSRLTVL.

Comments on this clone: At one of its ends the junction is not consistent with the germline gene, which may arise from a read error. The V gene is TRBV7-2, the J gene TRBJ1-1; 9 nucleotides align to TRBD1. Per germline, CDR1 SGHTA and CDR2 FQGNSA. CDR3 length equals 13 residues. The CDR3 loop reads CASRQGAGTKAFF. The CDR3 nucleotides read TGTGCCAGCAGACAGGGGGCCGGCACTAAAGCTTTCTTT.

The chain has TRBV19 and TRBJ2-7, with a possible D match to TRBD2 (5 bases). CDR1 and CDR2 from the germline V gene are LNHDA and SQIVND (reference sequence). Trimming left V 5 bases short and J 7 bases short, with 18 bases between. The CDR3 spans 14 residues. The CDR3 nucleotides are TGTGCCAGTAGTTTTCATCCCGCGGGTTTGGAGCAGTACTTC. Amino acids: CASSFHPAGLEQYF. The complete variable domain, with remaining parts taken from reference TRBV19 and TRBJ2-7, reads DGGITQSPKYLFRKEGQNVTLSCEQNLNHDAMYWYRQDPGQGLRLIYYSQIVNDFQKGDIAEGYSVSREKKESFPLTVTSAQKNPTAFYLCASSFHPAGLEQYFGPGTRLTVT.

The chain couples TRBV9 to TRBJ2-1; D is uncertain. Trimming removed 0 bases at V and 10 bases at J, with 11 bases between. This CDR3 contains 13 residues. Germline V lookup: CDR1 SGDLS, CDR2 YYNGEE. CDR3 protein: CASSVDRLEEQFF. The CDR3 DNA is TGTGCCAGCAGCGTAGATCGTCTGGAGGAGCAGTTCTTC.

A single count supports this clone. The chain links TRBV18 to TRBJ2-4, with D uncertain. V lost 0 bases to trimming and J lost 7 bases, with 7 bases between them. The CDR3 has 13 amino acids. Looked up from germline, CDR1 is KGHSH and CDR2 is LQKENI. CDR3 amino acids: CASSPPPSNIQYF. In DNA, the CDR3 is TGTGCCAGCTCACCACCCCCAAGCAACATTCAGTACTTC.

The J gene is TRBJ2-2, the V gene TRBV27; the D gene is possibly TRBD2 (6 bases). Trimming shortened V by 5 bases and J by 2 bases, and 12 bases separated the two germline ends. Germline assignment: CDR1 MNHEY and CDR2 SMNVEV (reference sequence). This CDR3 is built from 15 residues. The CDR3 is CASSLDGTNTGELFF. The DNA for the CDR3 is TGTGCCAGCAGTCTGGACGGGACTAACACCGGGGAGCTGTTTTTT.

This rearrangement joins TRBV10-2 to TRBJ1-4; 7 bases align to TRBD1. CDR1 is WSHSY, CDR2 SAAADI, per germline. Trimming removed 6 bases from V and 2 bases from J; junction bases left unmatched: 6. This CDR3 comprises 15 residues. The CDR3 is CASSGQVATNEKLFF. The CDR3 nucleotides are TGCGCCAGCAGCGGACAGGTTGCTACTAATGAAAAACTGTTTTTT.